Below are 9 T cell receptor beta chains sequenced from a single sample in a study of naive and memory T cell subsets. An equimolar mix of two oligonucleotides served as the beta constant-region primer for TRBC1 and TRBC2. Ligated cDNA was amplified by four rounds of PCR with nested alpha and beta constant-region primers and SP2. TCRdb re-called the UMI-ligation and nested PCR reads with MiXCR, one entry per CDR3 protein. The sample has approximately 80,000 distinct CDR3 sequences, roughly 9.3% seen once. The specimen was naive CD8+ T cells from blood. These TCRs come from a human donor in good health.

This clonotype appeared a few times. The J gene is TRBJ1-2, the V gene TRBV24-1, with no clear D. Trimming left V 2 bases short and J 6 bases short, with 6 bases between. The germline V gene encodes CDR1 KGHDR and CDR2 SFDVKD. The CDR3 is 12 amino acids. CDR3 protein: CATSDWADGYTF. CDR3 nucleotides: TGTGCCACCAGTGATTGGGCAGATGGCTACACCTTC.

This clonotype has just a few counts. The chain joins TRBV27 to TRBJ2-7; a weak D match, TRBD2 (6 bases). The CDR3 has 13 amino acids. Germline V CDR1 and CDR2: MNHEY, SMNVEV (reference sequence). V lost 5 bases and J 7 bases, leaving 15 bases between the germline ends. CDR3 sequence (DNA): TGTGCCAGCAGTCAAAACCAGCGGGTAGAGCAGTACTTC. This encodes CASSQNQRVEQYF.

In this sample, this clonotype turned up many times. The rearrangement uses TRBV28 and TRBJ2-3; unclear D gene. The length of the CDR3 is 14 residues. V was clipped by 3 bases and J by 0 bases, with 7 bases between them. Per germline, CDR1 MDHEN and CDR2 SYDVKM. CDR3 region: CASSLTASTDTQYF. The DNA for the CDR3 is TGTGCCAGCAGTTTGACCGCTAGCACAGATACGCAGTATTTT.

This clonotype was observed many times. The chain has TRBV4-3 and TRBJ2-7; D may be TRBD2 (5 bases). The CDR3 is made up of 15 amino acids. Germline V gene sequence: CDR1 LGHNA, CDR2 YSLEER. The ends were cut back, 0 bases at V and 0 bases at J, with 9 bases in the middle. The CDR3 reads CASSQEAGNSYEQYF. The CDR3 nucleotides read TGCGCCAGCAGCCAAGAGGCCGGGAACTCCTACGAGCAGTACTTC.

This clonotype appeared a few times. The rearrangement links TRBV4-1 to TRBJ2-3, with 9 bases that match TRBD2. The CDR3 runs 15 residues. CDR1 and CDR2 (germline): MGHRA, YSYEKL. V lost 2 bases, J lost 5 bases, and 5 bases stayed unmatched. For the CDR3, the DNA is TGCGCCAGCAGCCAAATAGCGGGAGCGGTAGATACGCAGTATTTT. Amino acids: CASSQIAGAVDTQYF.

This chain links TRBV29-1 with TRBJ2-1; D gene ambiguous. The germline V gene has CDR1 SQVTM and CDR2 ANQGSEA. The CDR3 has 13 amino acids. Trimming left V 6 bases short and J 6 bases short, with 15 bases between. In DNA form, the CDR3 reads TGCAGCGTAAGGTACTTAGATGGCAATGAGCAGTTCTTC. Its protein is CSVRYLDGNEQFF.

This clonotype has a handful of counts. The gene calls are TRBV7-9 and TRBJ2-3; no reliable D call. This CDR3 comprises 14 residues. Per the germline V gene, CDR1 is SEHNR and CDR2 is FQNEAQ (reference sequence). Trimming took 1 base from V and 2 from J, leaving 7 bases between them. The DNA for the CDR3 is TGTGCCAGCAGCTTAGTGCAGACCACAGATACGCAGTATTTT. As protein: CASSLVQTTDTQYF.

The chain couples TRBV4-1 to TRBJ1-5; D is unresolved. Germline V gives CDR1 MGHRA, CDR2 YSYEKL. The CDR3 sequence is 15 residues long. Trimming pared 2 bases from V and 0 bases from J, leaving 8 bases between. This CDR3 is CASSQYGNSNQPQHF. The CDR3 nucleotides are TGCGCCAGCAGCCAATACGGGAATAGCAATCAGCCCCAGCATTTT.

This clonotype has ten or more counts. This chain connects TRBV28 to TRBJ2-2, with 9 bases identical to TRBD2. This CDR3 comprises 17 residues. The germline CDR1 and CDR2 sequences are MDHEN and SYDVKM. V lost 3 bases, J lost 6 bases, and 11 bases stayed unmatched. This CDR3 reads CASSFAYAAGGAGELFF. The CDR3 region has the DNA TGTGCCAGCAGTTTCGCCTATGCGGCGGGAGGGGCCGGGGAGCTGTTTTTT. Using reference TRBV28 and TRBJ2-2 for the parts outside the CDR3, the full variable domain is DVKVTQSSRYLVKRTGEKVFLECVQDMDHENMFWYRQDPGLGLRLIYFSYDVKMKEKGDIPEGYSVSREKKERFSLILESASTNQTSMYLCASSFAYAAGGAGELFFGEGSRLTVL.